The 21 T cell receptor beta chains in this list originate from one sample, sequenced in a study of T cell responses to AZD1222 COVID-19 vaccine. The protocol was immunoSEQ multiplex PCR, while the TCRdb copy is restricted to in-frame clones and leaves out a portion. The sample includes about 110,000 clones, approximately 86% of them seen just once. The sample in question was peripheral blood, obtained on day 0 of AZD1222 vaccination. All receptors derive from an adult in good health.

The J gene is TRBJ2-1, the V gene TRBV7-9; D is perhaps TRBD1 (6 bases). This CDR3 region has 16 residues. Germline CDR1 reads SEHNR; CDR2 reads FQNEAQ (reference sequence). V lost 7 bases and J lost 4, with 20 bases in between. In DNA, the CDR3 is TGTGCCAGCACCCCGGGGCCGCCAGGGGATTACAATGAGCAGTTCTTC. Translation gives CASTPGPPGDYNEQFF.

This clone was picked up a small number of times. The CDR3 sequence: CASSLPSSTEQYF. CDR3 in DNA: TGTGCCAGCAGCTTACCCTCGTCTACCGAGCAGTACTTC. The J gene is TRBJ2-7, the V gene TRBV7-9; no clear D gene. CDR1 and CDR2 (germline): SEHNR, FQNEAQ (reference sequence). The V and J ends lost 2 bases and 6 bases respectively, with 11 bases between them. The CDR3 spans 13 residues.

The genes are TRBV6-5 and TRBJ2-1; D may correspond to TRBD1 or TRBD2 (6 bases each). CDR1 and CDR2 (germline): MNHEY, SVGAGI. With 7 bases removed from V and 10 bases from J, the gap between germline ends came to 17 bases. This CDR3 region has 13 residues. DNA for the CDR3: TGTGCCAGCACCTCTCCCGGGGGCAGGGAGCAGTTCTTC. Protein: CASTSPGGREQFF.

This chain connects TRBV4-3 to TRBJ1-2; TRBD1 aligns across 8 bases. Germline values: CDR1 LGHNA, CDR2 YSLEER. The length of the CDR3 is 15 residues. The ends lost 3 bases at V and 5 bases at J; junction bases unmatched: 8. CDR3 sequence: CASSQEPQGGYGYTF. The CDR3 bases are TGCGCCAGCAGCCAGGAACCACAGGGGGGTTATGGCTACACCTTC.

This clone appeared a few times. The chain joins TRBV6-1 to TRBJ1-5, with 7 bases matching TRBD1. The germline V gene has CDR1 MNHNS and CDR2 SASEGT. The trim removed 6 bases at V and 7 bases at J, leaving 12 bases unmatched. The CDR3 extends over 15 amino acids. CDR3 in DNA: TGTGCCAGCAGCGACCCCGACAGGGTTCGACAGCCCCAGCATTTT. This translates into CASSDPDRVRQPQHF.

The V and J genes are TRBV4-1 and TRBJ1-5, with 9 nucleotides matching TRBD1. Germline loops: CDR1 MGHRA, CDR2 YSYEKL. The CDR3 sequence is 15 residues long. Trimming removed 1 base from V and 4 bases from J; junction bases left unmatched: 2. The CDR3 DNA reads as TGCGCCAGCAGCCAAGTAGGGACAGGGAATCAGCCCCAGCATTTT. Translated: CASSQVGTGNQPQHF.

J is TRBJ1-4 and V is TRBV10-3; 8 bases fit TRBD1. V shed 3 bases and J 8 bases; nucleotides not matched to a gene: 5. CDR1 is ENHRY, CDR2 SYGVKD, per germline. The length of the CDR3 is 14 residues. The DNA for the CDR3 is TGTGCCATCAGTGATTCAGGGGGCGGCGAAAAACTGTTTTTT. It codes for CAISDSGGGEKLFF.

The chain is built from TRBV23-1 and TRBJ1-1; D unresolved. TRBV23-1 is an open reading frame, and its role is uncertain. V lost 3 bases to trimming and J lost 1 base, with 9 bases between them. The length of the CDR3 is 14 residues. The CDR3 is CASSHSQTNTEAFF. The CDR3 coding sequence is TGCGCCAGCAGTCACTCACAAACGAACACTGAAGCTTTCTTT.

The chain combines TRBV4-1 with TRBJ2-4; D may be TRBD1 (5 bases). The V and J ends lost 0 bases and 0 bases respectively, with 15 bases between them. CDR3 size: 18 residues. Germline V gene lookup returns CDR1 MGHRA and CDR2 YSYEKL. CDR3 sequence (DNA): TGCGCCAGCAGCCAAGAAAACCCGACAGTTTTAGCCAAAAACATTCAGTACTTC. Translation gives CASSQENPTVLAKNIQYF.

The chain uses TRBV7-8 and TRBJ1-3; the D is unclear. V gave up 4 bases and J gave up 0 bases, with 7 bases separating them. This CDR3 comprises 14 residues. Germline CDR1 and CDR2: SGHVS and FQNEAQ. The CDR3 loop is CASSSRGSGNTIYF. DNA for the CDR3: TGTGCCAGCAGCTCGCGGGGCTCTGGAAACACCATATATTTT.

This chain links TRBV6-5 with TRBJ2-1; TRBD1 agrees at 10 bases. This CDR3 comprises 13 residues. V was pared by 6 bases and J by 8 bases, with 4 bases of the junction left unmatched. Germline V gene sequence: CDR1 MNHEY, CDR2 SVGAGI. CDR3 amino acids: CASRLTGGDEQFF. In nucleotides, the CDR3 is TGTGCCAGCAGATTGACAGGGGGCGATGAGCAGTTCTTC.

This chain connects TRBV6-2 or TRBV6-3 to TRBJ2-7, with TRBD1 identical over 7 bases. CDR1 is MNHEY, CDR2 SVGEGT, per germline. The length of the CDR3 is 20 residues. The J segment lost 3 bases and the V segment lost 0 bases, leaving 20 bases of the junction unmatched. The CDR3 region is CASSYSFDRDRLRDYYEQYF. In DNA, the CDR3 is TGTGCCAGCAGTTACTCGTTCGACAGGGACCGACTACGAGACTACTACGAGCAGTACTTC.

This clone was counted between two and nine times. The chain carries TRBV5-6 and TRBJ2-7; TRBD1 might be the D (5 bases). Germline V gene sequence: CDR1 SGHDT, CDR2 YYEEEE. The CDR3 is 15 residues long. Trimming pared 2 bases from V and 4 bases from J, leaving 16 bases between. CDR3 nucleotide sequence: TGTGCCAGCAGCTTACCCGATGGGGCGAAATACGAGCAGTACTTC. As protein: CASSLPDGAKYEQYF.

About this clone: Additional DNA sequences in this sample encode the identical CDR3. The V and J genes are TRBV7-3 and TRBJ1-1, with no clear D. Trimming stripped 4 bases from V and 2 bases from J, with 8 bases between. Germline V gene sequence: CDR1 SGHTA, CDR2 FQGTGA. The CDR3 loop spans 13 amino acids. CDR3 amino acids: CASSSGPNTEAFF. For the CDR3, the DNA is TGTGCCAGCAGCTCCGGGCCAAACACTGAAGCTTTCTTT.

V is TRBV27 and J is TRBJ1-1; D might be TRBD1 (5 bases). Germline-derived CDR1 and CDR2 are MNHEY and SMNVEV (reference sequence). There are 14 residues in the CDR3. Between the trimmed V and J ends, which lost 7 bases and 1 base, there was a span of 13 bases. The CDR3 DNA reads as TGTGCCAGCACCAGGGACCCATGGAACACTGAAGCTTTCTTT. Protein product: CASTRDPWNTEAFF.

The rearrangement uses TRBV19 and TRBJ2-7; 10 bases fit TRBD1. The CDR3 runs to 14 residues. V lost 6 bases, J lost 4 bases, and 6 bases stayed unmatched. Germline CDR1 and CDR2: LNHDA and SQIVND (reference sequence). The CDR3 region is CASSRQGARYEQYF. CDR3 in DNA: TGTGCCAGTAGCCGACAGGGGGCTAGATACGAGCAGTACTTC.

There are a few counts of this clone. The chain has TRBV6-5 and TRBJ1-6; TRBD1 matches 7 bases. This CDR3 is built from 15 residues. Germline V CDR1 and CDR2: MNHEY, SVGAGI. Trimming took 0 bases from V and 10 from J; bases not matched to a gene: 6. The CDR3 coding sequence is TGTGCCAGCAGTTACTCGACAGGGCGGGTCTCACCCCTCCACTTT. Encoded protein: CASSYSTGRVSPLHF.

The rearrangement uses TRBV13 and TRBJ1-2; D is unclear. The CDR3 is 15 residues long. CDR1 PRHDT and CDR2 FYEKMQ come from the germline V gene (reference sequence). Trimming stripped 1 base from V and 2 bases from J, with 11 bases between. The CDR3 region has the DNA TGTGCCAGCAGCTTAGAGTTCCCCCGCAACTATGGCTACACCTTC. Its protein product is CASSLEFPRNYGYTF.

This chain links TRBV27 with TRBJ2-7; D possibly corresponds to TRBD2 (6 bases). This CDR3 comprises 14 residues. Trimming left V 7 bases short and J 0 bases short, with 13 bases between. Germline V gene sequence: CDR1 MNHEY, CDR2 SMNVEV (reference sequence). CDR3 nucleotides: TGTGCCAGCACCCGGGACTGGGGCTCCTACGAGCAGTACTTC. This translates into CASTRDWGSYEQYF.

J is TRBJ2-7 and V is TRBV19; the match to TRBD1 covers 8 bases. Trimming cost V 6 bases and J 3 bases; bases outside gene matches: 7. Germline V gene lookup returns CDR1 LNHDA and CDR2 SQIVND (reference sequence). The length of the CDR3 is 14 residues. The chain's CDR3 is CASRQGGGVYEQYF. CDR3 coding DNA: TGTGCCAGTAGACAGGGGGGAGGCGTCTACGAGCAGTACTTC.

The chain combines TRBV28 with TRBJ2-7; D unclear. CDR3 length: 18 amino acids. Per germline, CDR1 MDHEN and CDR2 SYDVKM. The germline V and J ends were trimmed by 1 base and 4 bases, with 23 bases remaining between them. The CDR3 DNA reads as TGTGCCAGCAGTTTATACACCCCCCCCCGACCCATCCGTTACGAGCAGTACTTC. Translation: CASSLYTPPRPIRYEQYF.